These 24 T cell receptor beta chains came from one sample sequenced in a study of T cells in Graves' hyperthyroidism and ophthalmopathy. Amplification yielded TCR beta CDR3 regions, with RNA transcripts as the source. With the HTBI primer set, the TCR CDR3 went through a first round of RT-PCR. Using its own MiXCR run on the multiplex PCR reads, TCRdb lists one record per CDR3 protein. The data show almost 250,000 distinct CDR3 sequences, approximately 23% seen once. Sequenced sample: blood. These receptors were obtained from a middle-aged woman with Graves' ophthalmopathy.

This clonotype came up many times. The V gene is TRBV20-1, the J gene TRBJ2-7; no definite D call. V gave up 0 bases and J gave up 0 bases, with 12 bases separating them. Per the germline V gene, CDR1 is DFQATT and CDR2 is SNEGSKA (reference sequence). This CDR3 region has 15 residues. CDR3 sequence (DNA): TGCAGTGCTAGAGATCGCCCTCCTAGCTCCTACGAGCAGTACTTC. It translates to CSARDRPPSSYEQYF.

J is TRBJ1-5 and V is TRBV20-1; D remains unclear. CDR3 length: 12 residues. Germline lookup yields CDR1 DFQATT and CDR2 SNEGSKA (reference sequence). The V end was cut by 2 bases, the J end by 5 bases, with 7 bases between. The chain's CDR3 is CSARRADQPQHF. The CDR3 DNA reads TGCAGTGCTAGACGGGCGGATCAGCCCCAGCATTTT.

The V gene is TRBV29-1, the J gene TRBJ2-2; 7 nucleotides line up with TRBD2. The CDR3 runs to 18 residues. Per germline, CDR1 SQVTM and CDR2 ANQGSEA. V lost 2 bases, J lost 0 bases, and 12 bases stayed unmatched. The CDR3 bases are TGCAGCGTTGAATGGAGGGACGGGGGGAAATCGAACACCGGGGAGCTGTTTTTT. Translation gives CSVEWRDGGKSNTGELFF.

This chain uses TRBV6-1 with TRBJ1-2; the match to TRBD1 covers 12 bases. Trimming took 7 bases from V and 6 from J; bases not matched to a gene: 12. Germline V gene lookup returns CDR1 MNHNS and CDR2 SASEGT. The CDR3 loop spans 16 amino acids. The CDR3, as DNA: TGTGCCAGCACCTATGGAGGGGGGACAGGGGGCCATGGCTACACCTTC. Translating it yields CASTYGGGTGGHGYTF.

This clonotype was seen at least ten times. The chain is built from TRBV28 and TRBJ1-6; D not certain. The CDR3 consists of 14 residues. Germline values: CDR1 MDHEN, CDR2 SYDVKM. With 6 bases removed from V and 3 bases from J, the gap between germline ends came to 9 bases. The CDR3 here is CASSPGLYNSPLHF. Here the CDR3 DNA reads TGTGCCAGCAGCCCAGGACTCTATAATTCACCCCTCCACTTT.

This clonotype occurred many times. This chain joins TRBV7-8 and TRBJ2-7; D gene uncertain. The ends were cut back, 2 bases at V and 6 bases at J, with 11 bases in the middle. The CDR3 spans 13 residues. Germline V gives CDR1 SGHVS, CDR2 FQNEAQ. CDR3 coding DNA: TGTGCCAGCAGCTTATCCAGATTCGTCGAGCAGTACTTC. Its protein is CASSLSRFVEQYF. The variable domain in full, completed from reference TRBV7-8 and TRBJ2-7, reads GAGVSQSPRYKVAKRGQDVALRCDPISGHVSLFWYQQALGQGPEFLTYFQNEAQLDKSGLPSDRFFAERPEGSVSTLKIQRTQQEDSAVYLCASSLSRFVEQYFGPGTRLTVT.

This clonotype has at least ten counts. The chain employs TRBV24-1 and TRBJ2-5; TRBD1 agrees at 7 bases. This CDR3 has 17 residues. Germline V gives CDR1 KGHDR, CDR2 SFDVKD. The junction had 11 bases not matched to a gene; V was cut back by 2 bases and J by 3 bases. The CDR3: CATSDSRSTGWEETQYF. DNA for the CDR3: TGTGCCACCAGTGATTCCCGATCGACAGGGTGGGAAGAGACCCAGTACTTC.

V usage is TRBV28 and J usage is TRBJ2-5; 9 bases agree with TRBD1. Germline V gene lookup returns CDR1 MDHEN and CDR2 SYDVKM. The ends lost 2 bases at V and 3 bases at J; junction bases unmatched: 4. The CDR3 runs 15 residues. CDR3 DNA: TGTGCCAGCAGTTTAAGGGGGACAGGGAAAGAGACCCAGTACTTC. It encodes CASSLRGTGKETQYF.

V and J are TRBV5-1 and TRBJ2-7; perhaps TRBD1 as D (6 bases). The CDR3 length is 16 residues. With 0 bases removed from V and 0 bases from J, the gap between germline ends came to 13 bases. Germline V CDR1 and CDR2: SGHRS, YFSETQ. CDR3 nucleotides: TGCGCCAGCAGCTTGGCAATGAGGGGGAGCTCCTACGAGCAGTACTTC. Its protein is CASSLAMRGSSYEQYF.

This clonotype was recorded many times. The V gene is TRBV12-3 or TRBV12-4, the J gene TRBJ2-7; 9 bases are shared with TRBD2. This CDR3 region has 14 residues. Losses at the gene ends were 6 bases for V and 3 bases for J; bases not matched to a gene: 6. CDR3 loop: CASSLSGRRYEQYF. The CDR3 DNA reads TGTGCCAGCAGCCTTAGCGGGAGACGCTACGAGCAGTACTTC.

The chain couples TRBV12-5 to TRBJ1-2; TRBD1 agrees at 7 bases. This CDR3 region has 12 residues. V lost 5 bases and J lost 6; bases outside the gene matches: 3. Per germline, CDR1 LGHNT and CDR2 FRNRAP. DNA of the CDR3: TGTGCTAGTGGTATCGACAGGGATGGCTACACCTTC. Amino acid sequence: CASGIDRDGYTF.

This CDR3 reads CSASAGFETQYF. The CDR3 bases are TGCAGTGCTAGTGCGGGCTTCGAGACCCAGTACTTC. J is TRBJ2-5 and V is TRBV20-1, with TRBD2 as a possible D gene (5 bases). Trimming took 3 bases from V and 5 from J, leaving 10 bases between them. The CDR3 loop spans 12 amino acids. The germline gives CDR1 DFQATT, CDR2 SNEGSKA (reference sequence).

In this sample, this clonotype turned up many times. V gene TRBV5-1 combines with J gene TRBJ2-7, with D possibly being TRBD1 (8 bases). Trimming left V 5 bases short and J 4 bases short, with 16 bases between. This CDR3 is 14 amino acids long. Germline CDR1 and CDR2: SGHRS and YFSETQ. CDR3 sequence reads: CASRRDRRGYEQYF. The CDR3, as DNA: TGCGCCAGCAGGCGGGACAGGCGGGGGTACGAGCAGTACTTC.

This clonotype was detected many times. This CDR3 is CSASAGSEQYF. CDR3 sequence (DNA): TGCAGTGCTAGTGCAGGGTCCGAGCAGTACTTC. The chain employs TRBV20-1 and TRBJ2-7; a possible D gene is TRBD1 (5 bases). The V gene lost 3 bases and the J gene lost 6 bases, with 9 bases spanning the gap. Germline V gives CDR1 DFQATT, CDR2 SNEGSKA (reference sequence). The CDR3 contains 11 residues.

The table lists this clonotype with many counts. The V and J genes are TRBV5-6 and TRBJ1-2, with unresolved D. V was trimmed by 5 bases and J by 8 bases, leaving 13 bases between them. The CDR3 runs 12 residues. CDR1 SGHDT and CDR2 YYEEEE come from the germline V gene. The CDR3 DNA reads as TGTGCCAGCAGTTTCGCCGCAGGCGGCTACACCTTC. Its protein is CASSFAAGGYTF.

V usage is TRBV30 and J usage is TRBJ2-2; D could derive from TRBD1 or TRBD2 (6 bases each). The V gene's germline CDR1 is GTSNPN and CDR2 SVGIG (reference sequence). The CDR3 length is 14 residues. Between the trimmed V and J ends, which lost 1 base and 5 bases, there was a span of 11 bases. The CDR3 DNA follows: TGTGCCTGGAGTGGGCAGGGGACTACCGGGGAGCTGTTTTTT. Its translation: CAWSGQGTTGELFF.

This clonotype came up many times. One end of the junction does not line up with germline, which may come from a read error. The chain employs TRBV4-1 and TRBJ1-1; 7 bases agree with TRBD1. The CDR3 has 14 residues. Germline V lookup: CDR1 MGHRA, CDR2 YSYEKL. This CDR3 is CASSLTGTDTGAFF. Here the CDR3 DNA reads TGCGCCAGCAGCCTTACCGGGACAGACACTGGAGCTTTCTTT.

This clonotype was counted ten times or more. This sequence joins TRBV16 and TRBJ2-5, with D hard to call. Germline loops: CDR1 KGHSY, CDR2 FQNENV. Trimming removed 9 bases at V and 5 bases at J, with 16 bases between. The CDR3 is made up of 13 amino acids. For the CDR3, the DNA is TGTGCCAGACATGGAACATCCTCCGAGACCCAGTACTTC. It codes for CARHGTSSETQYF.

The sample holds many counts of this clonotype. It is unclear where the CDR3 begins or ends on the DNA, so no DNA is shown, and the CDR3 is as TCRdb lists it. The chain combines TRBV12-3 or TRBV12-4 with TRBJ1-5; TRBD1 was called by the table and not checked on the DNA. The CDR3 numbers 14 amino acids, ends counted. Here the CDR3 reads CASSSSGGNQPQHF.

This clonotype was detected many times. This rearrangement joins TRBV11-1 to TRBJ2-2; TRBD1 matches at 7 bases. V was clipped by 6 bases and J by 7 bases; unmatched bases: 8. The CDR3 is 14 amino acids. The germline V gene has CDR1 SGHAT and CDR2 FQDESV (reference sequence). The chain's CDR3 is CASSRDRAVGELFF. The CDR3, as DNA: TGTGCCAGCAGTCGAGACAGGGCCGTCGGGGAGCTGTTTTTT.

There are many counts of this clonotype. This chain uses TRBV6-2 or TRBV6-3 with TRBJ1-5; TRBD1 matches at 8 bases. This CDR3 region has 19 residues. Germline loops: CDR1 MNHEY, CDR2 SVGEGT. The trim removed 7 bases at V and 1 base at J, leaving 18 bases unmatched. As DNA, the CDR3 is TGTGCCAGCACCAAGGGACAGGCCCTGGGGGGGGGGAGCAATCAGCCCCAGCATTTT. Translating gives CASTKGQALGGGSNQPQHF.

This clonotype was counted at least ten times. The rearrangement joins TRBV12-3 or TRBV12-4 to TRBJ2-7; 9 bases are shared with TRBD2. Trimming took 6 bases from V and 0 from J; bases not matched to a gene: 9. This CDR3 comprises 16 residues. The CDR3, as DNA: TGTGCCAGCAGAGGGTTGGGTAGCGGGAGCTCCTACGAGCAGTACTTC. It specifies CASRGLGSGSSYEQYF.

The chain couples TRBV12-3 or TRBV12-4 to TRBJ2-5; TRBD2 might be the D (5 bases). Trimming shortened V by 2 bases and J by 5 bases, and 12 bases separated the two germline ends. This CDR3 comprises 14 residues. As DNA, the CDR3 is TGTGCCAGCAGTTTATTTTCGGGATCGGAGACCCAGTACTTC. It is translated as CASSLFSGSETQYF.

In this sample, this clonotype turned up many times. The rearrangement links TRBV18 to TRBJ1-1; D is undetermined. CDR3 length: 13 residues. V gave up 3 bases and J gave up 1 base, with 6 bases separating them. Germline V gene sequence: CDR1 KGHSH, CDR2 LQKENI. The CDR3 protein is CASSPQQNTEAFF. The CDR3 nucleotides are TGTGCCAGCTCACCCCAGCAGAACACTGAAGCTTTCTTT.